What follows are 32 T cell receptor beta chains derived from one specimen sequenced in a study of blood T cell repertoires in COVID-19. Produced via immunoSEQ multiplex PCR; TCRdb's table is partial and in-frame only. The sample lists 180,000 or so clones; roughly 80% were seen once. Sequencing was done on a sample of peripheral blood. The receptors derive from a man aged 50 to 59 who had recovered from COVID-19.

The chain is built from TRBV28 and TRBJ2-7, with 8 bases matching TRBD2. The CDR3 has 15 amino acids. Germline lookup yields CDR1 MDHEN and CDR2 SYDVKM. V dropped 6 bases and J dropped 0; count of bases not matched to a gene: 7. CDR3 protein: CASSVLAGSSYEQYF. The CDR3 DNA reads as TGTGCCAGCAGCGTCTTAGCGGGATCCTCCTACGAGCAGTACTTC.

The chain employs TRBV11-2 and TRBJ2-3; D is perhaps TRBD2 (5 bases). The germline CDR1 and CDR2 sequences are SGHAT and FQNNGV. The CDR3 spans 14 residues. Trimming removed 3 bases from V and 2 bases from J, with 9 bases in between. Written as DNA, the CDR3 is TGTGCCAGCAGCTTCTTCCTAGCCACAGATACGCAGTATTTT. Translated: CASSFFLATDTQYF.

CDR3 DNA: TGTGCCAGCAGCCGAAAACTAGCGGTAGACTACAATGAGCAGTTCTTC. This translates into CASSRKLAVDYNEQFF. The chain employs TRBV9 and TRBJ2-1; 8 nucleotides match TRBD2. Germline CDR1 and CDR2: SGDLS and YYNGEE. The CDR3 covers 16 residues. The V gene end was trimmed by 4 bases and the J gene end by 3 bases; junction bases not matched to a gene: 9.

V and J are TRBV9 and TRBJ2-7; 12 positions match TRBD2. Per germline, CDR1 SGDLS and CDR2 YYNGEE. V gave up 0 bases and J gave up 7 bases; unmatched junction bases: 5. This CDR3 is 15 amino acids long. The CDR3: CASSVGLAGVDEQYF. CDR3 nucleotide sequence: TGTGCCAGCAGCGTAGGACTAGCGGGAGTGGATGAGCAGTACTTC.

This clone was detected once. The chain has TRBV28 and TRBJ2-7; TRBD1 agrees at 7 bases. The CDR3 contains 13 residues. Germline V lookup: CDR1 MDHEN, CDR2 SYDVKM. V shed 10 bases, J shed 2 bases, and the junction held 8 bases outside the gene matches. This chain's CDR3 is CATTGQTTYEQYF. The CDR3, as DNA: TGTGCCACCACGGGACAGACCACCTACGAGCAGTACTTC.

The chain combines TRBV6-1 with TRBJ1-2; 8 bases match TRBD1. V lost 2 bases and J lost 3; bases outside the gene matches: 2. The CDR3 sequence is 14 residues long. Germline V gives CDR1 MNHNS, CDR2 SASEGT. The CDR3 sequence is CASSELTGDYGYTF. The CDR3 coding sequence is TGTGCCAGCAGTGAATTGACAGGGGACTATGGCTACACCTTC.

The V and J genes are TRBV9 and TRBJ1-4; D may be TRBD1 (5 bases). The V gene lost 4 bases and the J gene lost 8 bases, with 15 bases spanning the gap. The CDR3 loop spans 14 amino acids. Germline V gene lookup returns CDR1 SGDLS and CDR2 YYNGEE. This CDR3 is CASSTPGQGEKLFF. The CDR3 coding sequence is TGTGCCAGCAGCACCCCGGGCCAGGGAGAAAAACTGTTTTTT.

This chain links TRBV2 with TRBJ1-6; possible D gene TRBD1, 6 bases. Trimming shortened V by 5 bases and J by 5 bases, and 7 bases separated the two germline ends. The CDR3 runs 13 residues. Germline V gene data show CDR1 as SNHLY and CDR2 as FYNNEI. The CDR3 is CASSQGNNSPLHF. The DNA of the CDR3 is TGTGCCAGCAGTCAGGGGAATAATTCACCCCTCCACTTT. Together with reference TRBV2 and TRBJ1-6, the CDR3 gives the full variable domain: EPEVTQTPSHQVTQMGQEVILRCVPISNHLYFYWYRQILGQKVEFLVSFYNNEISEKSEIFDDQFSVERPDGSNFTLKIRSTKLEDSAMYFCASSQGNNSPLHFGNGTRLTVT.

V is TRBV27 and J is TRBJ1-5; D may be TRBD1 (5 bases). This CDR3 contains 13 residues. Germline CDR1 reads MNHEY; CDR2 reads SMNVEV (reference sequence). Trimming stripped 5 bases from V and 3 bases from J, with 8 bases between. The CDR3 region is CASSAQANQPQHF. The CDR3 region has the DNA TGTGCCAGCAGTGCACAGGCCAATCAGCCCCAGCATTTT.

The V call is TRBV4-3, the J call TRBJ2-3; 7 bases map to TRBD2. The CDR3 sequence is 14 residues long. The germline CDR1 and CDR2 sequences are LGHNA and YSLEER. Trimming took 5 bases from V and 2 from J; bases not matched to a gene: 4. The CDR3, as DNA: TGCGCCAGCAGCGAACTAGCGCCCACAGATACGCAGTATTTT. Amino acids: CASSELAPTDTQYF.

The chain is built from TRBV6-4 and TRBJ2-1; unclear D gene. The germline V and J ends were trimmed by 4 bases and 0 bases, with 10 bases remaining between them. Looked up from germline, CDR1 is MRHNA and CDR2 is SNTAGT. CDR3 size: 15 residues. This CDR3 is CASSVELSSYNEQFF. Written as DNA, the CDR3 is TGTGCCAGCAGTGTCGAACTGAGCTCCTACAATGAGCAGTTCTTC.

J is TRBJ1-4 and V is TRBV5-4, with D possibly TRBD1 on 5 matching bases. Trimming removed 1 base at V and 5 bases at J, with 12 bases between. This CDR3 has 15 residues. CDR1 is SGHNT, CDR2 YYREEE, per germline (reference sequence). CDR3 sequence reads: CASSLSGPRNEKLFF. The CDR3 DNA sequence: TGTGCCAGCAGCTTGTCAGGGCCACGGAATGAAAAACTGTTTTTT.

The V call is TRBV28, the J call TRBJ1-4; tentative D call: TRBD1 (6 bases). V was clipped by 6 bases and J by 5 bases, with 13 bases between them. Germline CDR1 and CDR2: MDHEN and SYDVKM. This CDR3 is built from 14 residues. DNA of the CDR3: TGTGCCAGCAGGAAACAGGGACGCAATGAAAAACTGTTTTTT. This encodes CASRKQGRNEKLFF.

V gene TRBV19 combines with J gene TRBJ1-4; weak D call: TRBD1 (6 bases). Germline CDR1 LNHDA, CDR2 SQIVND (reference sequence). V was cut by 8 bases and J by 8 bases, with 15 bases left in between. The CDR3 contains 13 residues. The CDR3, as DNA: TGTGCCAGTGCACAGGGTGAGGGGGAAAAACTGTTTTTT. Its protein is CASAQGEGEKLFF. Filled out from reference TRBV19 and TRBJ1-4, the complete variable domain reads DGGITQSPKYLFRKEGQNVTLSCEQNLNHDAMYWYRQDPGQGLRLIYYSQIVNDFQKGDIAEGYSVSREKKESFPLTVTSAQKNPTAFYLCASAQGEGEKLFFGSGTQLSVL.

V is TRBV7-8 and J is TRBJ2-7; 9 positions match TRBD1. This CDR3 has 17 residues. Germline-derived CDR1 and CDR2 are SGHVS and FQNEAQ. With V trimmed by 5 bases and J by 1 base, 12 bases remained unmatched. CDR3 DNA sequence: TGTGCCAGCAGCGCTAGAGGGACAGGGTCGGTTTCCTACGAGCAGTACTTC. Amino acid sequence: CASSARGTGSVSYEQYF.

The chain's CDR3 is CASSQVALAGADTQYF. Written as DNA, the CDR3 is TGTGCCAGCAGCCAAGTCGCCCTAGCGGGAGCAGATACGCAGTATTTT. The V and J genes are TRBV3-1 (or the pseudogene TRBV3-2) and TRBJ2-3; 10 nucleotides match TRBD2. The CDR3 is 16 residues long. The V and J ends lost 1 base and 4 bases, in that order; junction bases with no gene match: 5. Germline values: CDR1 LGHDT, CDR2 YNNKEL (reference sequence).

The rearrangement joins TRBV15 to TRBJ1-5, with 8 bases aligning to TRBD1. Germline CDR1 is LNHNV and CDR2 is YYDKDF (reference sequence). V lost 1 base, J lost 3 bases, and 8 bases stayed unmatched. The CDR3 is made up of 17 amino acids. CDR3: CATSRATGVVFNQPQHF. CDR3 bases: TGTGCCACCAGCAGAGCGACAGGGGTAGTCTTCAATCAGCCCCAGCATTTT.

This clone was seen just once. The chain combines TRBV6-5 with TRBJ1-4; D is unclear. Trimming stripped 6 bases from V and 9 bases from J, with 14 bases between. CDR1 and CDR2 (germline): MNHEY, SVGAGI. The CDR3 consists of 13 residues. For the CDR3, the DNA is TGTGCCAGCAGCCCAAACACCGCCAAAAAACTGTTTTTT. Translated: CASSPNTAKKLFF.

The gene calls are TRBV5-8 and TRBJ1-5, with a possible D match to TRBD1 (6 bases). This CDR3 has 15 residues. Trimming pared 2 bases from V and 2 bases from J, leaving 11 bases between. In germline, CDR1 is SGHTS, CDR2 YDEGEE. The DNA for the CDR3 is TGTGCCAGCAGCTTTGACAGGTTCGGCAATCAGCCCCAGCATTTT. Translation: CASSFDRFGNQPQHF.

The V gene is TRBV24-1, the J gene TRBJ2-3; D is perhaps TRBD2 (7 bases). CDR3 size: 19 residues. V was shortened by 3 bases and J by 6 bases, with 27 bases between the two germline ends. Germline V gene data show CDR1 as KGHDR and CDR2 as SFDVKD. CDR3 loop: CATSDKDGRGPPLGDTQYF. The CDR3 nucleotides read TGTGCCACCAGTGATAAAGATGGGCGGGGGCCTCCTTTGGGGGATACGCAGTATTTT.

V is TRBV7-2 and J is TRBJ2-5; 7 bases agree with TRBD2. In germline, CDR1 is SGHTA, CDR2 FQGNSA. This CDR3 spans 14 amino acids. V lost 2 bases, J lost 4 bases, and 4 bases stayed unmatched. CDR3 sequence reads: CASSLSGGRETQYF. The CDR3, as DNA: TGTGCCAGCAGCTTAAGTGGCGGGAGAGAGACCCAGTACTTC.

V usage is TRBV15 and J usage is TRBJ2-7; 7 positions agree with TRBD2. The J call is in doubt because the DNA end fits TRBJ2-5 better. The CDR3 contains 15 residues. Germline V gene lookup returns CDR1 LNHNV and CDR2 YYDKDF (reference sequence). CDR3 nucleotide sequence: TGTGCCACCAGCAGAGATTCGGGAGGCGATGAGACCCAGTACTTC. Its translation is CATSRDSGGDETQYF.

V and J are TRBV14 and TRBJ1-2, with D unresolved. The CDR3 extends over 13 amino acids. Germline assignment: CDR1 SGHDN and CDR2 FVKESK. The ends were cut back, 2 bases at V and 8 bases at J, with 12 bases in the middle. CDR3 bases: TGTGCCAGCAGCCAACTTTGGGAGAGCGGCTACACCTTC. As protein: CASSQLWESGYTF. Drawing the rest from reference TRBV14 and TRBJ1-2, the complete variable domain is EAGVTQFPSHSVIEKGQTVTLRCDPISGHDNLYWYRRVMGKEIKFLLHFVKESKQDESGMPNNRFLAERTGGTYSTLKVQPAELEDSGVYFCASSQLWESGYTFGSGTRLTVV.

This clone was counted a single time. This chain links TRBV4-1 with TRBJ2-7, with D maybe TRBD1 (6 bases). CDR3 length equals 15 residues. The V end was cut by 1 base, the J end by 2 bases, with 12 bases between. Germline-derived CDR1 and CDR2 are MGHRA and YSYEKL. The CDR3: CASSQVNRDAYEQYF. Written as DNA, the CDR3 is TGCGCCAGCAGCCAAGTCAACAGGGATGCCTACGAGCAGTACTTC.

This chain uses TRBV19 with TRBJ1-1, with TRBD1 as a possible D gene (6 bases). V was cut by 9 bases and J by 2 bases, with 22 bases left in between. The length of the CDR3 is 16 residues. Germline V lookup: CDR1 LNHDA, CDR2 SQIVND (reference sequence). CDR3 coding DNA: TGTGCCAGCACCCCTTCAAGGACAGCCACCAACACTGAAGCTTTCTTT. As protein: CASTPSRTATNTEAFF.

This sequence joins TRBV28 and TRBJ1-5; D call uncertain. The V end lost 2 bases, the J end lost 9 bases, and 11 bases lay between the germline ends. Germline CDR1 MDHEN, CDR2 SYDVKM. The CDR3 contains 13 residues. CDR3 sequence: CASSLVLIGPQHF. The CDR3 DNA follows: TGTGCCAGCAGTTTAGTATTGATCGGGCCCCAGCATTTT.

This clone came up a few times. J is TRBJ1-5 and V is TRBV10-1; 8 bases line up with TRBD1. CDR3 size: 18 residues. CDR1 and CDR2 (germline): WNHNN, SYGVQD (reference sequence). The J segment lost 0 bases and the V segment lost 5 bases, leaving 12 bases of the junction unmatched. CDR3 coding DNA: TGCGCCAGCAGTAGGACAGGGAGAGTGGGGTATAGCAATCAGCCCCAGCATTTT. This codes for CASSRTGRVGYSNQPQHF.

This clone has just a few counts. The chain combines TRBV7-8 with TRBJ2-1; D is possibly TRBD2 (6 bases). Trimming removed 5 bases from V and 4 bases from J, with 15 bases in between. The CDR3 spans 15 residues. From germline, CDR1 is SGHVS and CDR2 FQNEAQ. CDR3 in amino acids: CASSPRLDNYNEQFF. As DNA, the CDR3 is TGTGCCAGCAGCCCGAGACTAGATAATTACAATGAGCAGTTCTTC.

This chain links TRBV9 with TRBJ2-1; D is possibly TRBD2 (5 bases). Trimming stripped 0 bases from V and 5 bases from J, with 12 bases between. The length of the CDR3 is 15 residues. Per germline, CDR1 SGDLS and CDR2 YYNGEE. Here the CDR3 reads CASSVGLRLNNEQFF. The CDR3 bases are TGTGCCAGCAGCGTAGGATTACGACTAAACAATGAGCAGTTCTTC.

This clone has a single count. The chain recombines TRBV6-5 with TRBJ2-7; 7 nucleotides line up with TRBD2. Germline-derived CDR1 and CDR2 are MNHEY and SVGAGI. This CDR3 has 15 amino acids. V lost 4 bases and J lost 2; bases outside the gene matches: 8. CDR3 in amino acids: CASSFQAGIPYEQYF. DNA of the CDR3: TGTGCCAGCAGTTTTCAAGCGGGAATCCCCTACGAGCAGTACTTC.

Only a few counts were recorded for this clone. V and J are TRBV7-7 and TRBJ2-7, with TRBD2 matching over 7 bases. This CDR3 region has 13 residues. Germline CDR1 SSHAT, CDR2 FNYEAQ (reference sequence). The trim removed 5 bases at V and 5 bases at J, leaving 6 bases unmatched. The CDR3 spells CASSKRLANEQYF. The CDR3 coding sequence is TGTGCCAGCAGCAAAAGACTAGCAAACGAGCAGTACTTC. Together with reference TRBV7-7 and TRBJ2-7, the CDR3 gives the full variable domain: GAGVSQSPRYKVTKRGQDVTLRCDPISSHATLYWYQQALGQGPEFLTYFNYEAQPDKSGLPSDRFSAERPEGSISTLTIQRTEQRDSAMYRCASSKRLANEQYFGPGTRLTVT.

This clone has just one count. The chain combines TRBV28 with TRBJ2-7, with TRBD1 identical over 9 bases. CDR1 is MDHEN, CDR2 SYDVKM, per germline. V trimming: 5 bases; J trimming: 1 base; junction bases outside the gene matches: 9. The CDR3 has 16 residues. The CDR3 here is CASSDSLTGGSYEQYF. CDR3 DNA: TGTGCCAGCAGTGACTCTCTGACAGGGGGTTCCTACGAGCAGTACTTC. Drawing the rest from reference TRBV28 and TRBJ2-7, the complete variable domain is DVKVTQSSRYLVKRTGEKVFLECVQDMDHENMFWYRQDPGLGLRLIYFSYDVKMKEKGDIPEGYSVSREKKERFSLILESASTNQTSMYLCASSDSLTGGSYEQYFGPGTRLTVT.